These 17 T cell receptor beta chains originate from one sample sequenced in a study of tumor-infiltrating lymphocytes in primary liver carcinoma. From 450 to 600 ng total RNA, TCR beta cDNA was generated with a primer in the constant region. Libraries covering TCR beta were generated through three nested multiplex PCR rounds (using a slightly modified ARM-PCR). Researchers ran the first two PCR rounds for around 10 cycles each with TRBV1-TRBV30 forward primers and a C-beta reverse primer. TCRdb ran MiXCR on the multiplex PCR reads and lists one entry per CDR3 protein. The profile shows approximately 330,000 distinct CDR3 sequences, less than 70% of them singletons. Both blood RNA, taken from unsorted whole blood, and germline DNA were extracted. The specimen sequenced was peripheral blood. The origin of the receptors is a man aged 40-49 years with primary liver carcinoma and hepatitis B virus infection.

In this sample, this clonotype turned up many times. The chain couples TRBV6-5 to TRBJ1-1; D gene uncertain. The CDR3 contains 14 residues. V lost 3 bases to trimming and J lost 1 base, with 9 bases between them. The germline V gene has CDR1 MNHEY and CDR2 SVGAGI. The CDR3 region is CASSYSVQNTEAFF. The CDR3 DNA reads TGTGCCAGCAGTTATTCGGTCCAGAACACTGAAGCTTTCTTT.

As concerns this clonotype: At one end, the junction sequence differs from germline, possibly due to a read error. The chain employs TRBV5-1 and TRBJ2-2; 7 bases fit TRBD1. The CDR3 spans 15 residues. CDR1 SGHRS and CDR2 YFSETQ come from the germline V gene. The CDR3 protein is CASSLGTVNIGELFF. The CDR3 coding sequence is TGCGCCAGCAGCTTAGGGACAGTGAACATCGGGGAGCTGTTTTTT.

This chain's CDR3 is CASRLHPADTYEQYF. DNA for the CDR3: TGTGCCAGCAGATTACATCCGGCCGACACCTACGAGCAGTACTTC. V and J are TRBV11-2 and TRBJ2-7, with unresolved D. CDR3 size: 15 residues. V was cut by 6 bases and J by 2 bases, with 17 bases left in between. Looked up from germline, CDR1 is SGHAT and CDR2 is FQNNGV.

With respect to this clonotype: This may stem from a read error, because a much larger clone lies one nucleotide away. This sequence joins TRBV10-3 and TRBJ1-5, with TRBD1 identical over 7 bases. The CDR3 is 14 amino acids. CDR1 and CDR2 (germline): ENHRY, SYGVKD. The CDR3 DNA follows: TGTGCCATCAGTAACCGGGACAGAAATCAGCACCAGCATTTT. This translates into CAISNRDRNQHQHF.

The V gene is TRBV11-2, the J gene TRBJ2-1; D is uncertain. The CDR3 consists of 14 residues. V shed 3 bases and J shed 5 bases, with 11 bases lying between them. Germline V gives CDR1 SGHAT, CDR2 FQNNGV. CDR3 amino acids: CASSFSNLNNEQFF. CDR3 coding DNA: TGTGCCAGCAGCTTTTCGAACTTGAACAATGAGCAGTTCTTC.

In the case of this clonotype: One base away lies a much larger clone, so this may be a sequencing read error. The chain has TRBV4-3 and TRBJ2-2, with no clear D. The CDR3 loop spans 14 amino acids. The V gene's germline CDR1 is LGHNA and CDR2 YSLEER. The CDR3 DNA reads TGCGCCAACAGCCGCTCCGGTCGACCCGGGGAGCTGTTTTTT. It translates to CANSRSGRPGELFF.

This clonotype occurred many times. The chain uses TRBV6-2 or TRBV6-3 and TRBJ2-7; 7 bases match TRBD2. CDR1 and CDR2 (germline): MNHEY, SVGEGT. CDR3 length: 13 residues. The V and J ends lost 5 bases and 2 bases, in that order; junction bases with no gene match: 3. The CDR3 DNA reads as TGTGCCAGCAGTGCTAGCGGTACCTACGAGCAGTACTTC. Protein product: CASSASGTYEQYF.

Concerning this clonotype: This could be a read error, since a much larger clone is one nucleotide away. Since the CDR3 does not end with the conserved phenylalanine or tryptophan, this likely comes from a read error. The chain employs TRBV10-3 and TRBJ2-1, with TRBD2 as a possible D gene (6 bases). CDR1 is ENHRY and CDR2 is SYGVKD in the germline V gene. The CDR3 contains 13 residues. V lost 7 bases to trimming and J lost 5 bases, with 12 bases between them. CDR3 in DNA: TGTGCCATCACCCGGGAGACCCACAATGAGCAGTTCTTA. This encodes CAITRETHNEQFL.

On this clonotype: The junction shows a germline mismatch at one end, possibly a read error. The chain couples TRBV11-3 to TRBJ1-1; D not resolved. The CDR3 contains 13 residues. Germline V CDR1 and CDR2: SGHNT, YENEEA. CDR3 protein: CASSLGRNTEALF. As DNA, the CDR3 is TGTGCCAGCAGCTTAGGGAGGAACACTGAAGCTCTCTTT.

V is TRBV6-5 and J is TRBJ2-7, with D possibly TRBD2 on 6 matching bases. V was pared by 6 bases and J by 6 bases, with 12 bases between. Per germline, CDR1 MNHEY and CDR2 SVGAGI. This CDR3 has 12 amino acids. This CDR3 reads CASREVGGEQYF. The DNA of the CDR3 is TGTGCCAGCAGGGAAGTGGGGGGCGAGCAGTACTTC.

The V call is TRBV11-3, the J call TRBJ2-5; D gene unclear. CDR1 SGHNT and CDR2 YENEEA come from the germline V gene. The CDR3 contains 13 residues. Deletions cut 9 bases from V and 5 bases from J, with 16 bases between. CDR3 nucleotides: TGTGCCAGTAGTATGGGCAGGACGGAGACCCAGTACTTC. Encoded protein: CASSMGRTETQYF.

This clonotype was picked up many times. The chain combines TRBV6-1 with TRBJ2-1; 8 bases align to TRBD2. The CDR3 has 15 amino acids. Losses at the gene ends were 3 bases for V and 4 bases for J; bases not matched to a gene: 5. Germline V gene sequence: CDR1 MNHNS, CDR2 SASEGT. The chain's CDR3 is CASSEGGLVYNEQFF. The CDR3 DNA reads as TGTGCCAGCAGTGAGGGGGGACTAGTGTACAATGAGCAGTTCTTC.

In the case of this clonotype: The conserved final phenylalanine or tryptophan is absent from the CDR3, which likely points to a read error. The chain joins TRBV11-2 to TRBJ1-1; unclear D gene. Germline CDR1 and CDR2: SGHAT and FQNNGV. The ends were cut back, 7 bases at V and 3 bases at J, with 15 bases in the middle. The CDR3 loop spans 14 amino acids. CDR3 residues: CASTPDRTYTEAFL. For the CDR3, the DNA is TGTGCCAGCACCCCTGATAGGACGTACACTGAAGCTTTCCTT.

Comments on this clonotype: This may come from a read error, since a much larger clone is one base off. CDR3 bases: TGTGTCAGCACTACCTTGGGCCTCTTTGGGGCTGAAGCTTTCTTT. Encoded protein: CVSTTLGLFGAEAFF. The rearrangement joins TRBV12-3 or TRBV12-4 to TRBJ1-1; D not resolved. The CDR3 is 15 residues long.

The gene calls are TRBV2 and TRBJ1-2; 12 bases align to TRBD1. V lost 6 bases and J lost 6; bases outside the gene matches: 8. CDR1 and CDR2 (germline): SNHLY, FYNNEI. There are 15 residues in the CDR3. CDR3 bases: TGTGCCAGCAGGGGGTCCGGGACAGGGGGCAATGGCTACACCTTC. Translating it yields CASRGSGTGGNGYTF.

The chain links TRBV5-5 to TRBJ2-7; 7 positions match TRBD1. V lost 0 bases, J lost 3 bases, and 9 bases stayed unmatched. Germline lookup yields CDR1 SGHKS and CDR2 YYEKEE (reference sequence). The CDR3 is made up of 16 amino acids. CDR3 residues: CASSLAMTGYLYEQYF. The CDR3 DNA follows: TGTGCCAGCAGCTTGGCCATGACAGGGTACCTCTACGAGCAGTACTTC. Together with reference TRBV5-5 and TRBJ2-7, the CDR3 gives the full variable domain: DAGVTQSPTHLIKTRGQQVTLRCSPISGHKSVSWYQQVLGQGPQFIFQYYEKEERGRGNFPDRFSARQFPNYSSELNVNALLLGDSALYLCASSLAMTGYLYEQYFGPGTRLTVT.

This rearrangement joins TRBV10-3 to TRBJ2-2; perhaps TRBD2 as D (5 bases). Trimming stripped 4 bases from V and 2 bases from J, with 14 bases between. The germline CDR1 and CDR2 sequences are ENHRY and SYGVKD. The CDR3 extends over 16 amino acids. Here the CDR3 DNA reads TGTGCCATCAGTGCTCTAGCTACCTTTAACACCGGGGAGCTGTTTTTT. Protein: CAISALATFNTGELFF.